Presented here are 20 T cell receptor beta chains from one specimen sequenced in a study of T-cell memory formation after mild COVID-19. TCRdb redid the calling of the 5' RACE reads with MiXCR, one entry per CDR3 protein. The sample gives 200,000 to 300,000 distinct CDR3 sequences, approximately 16% of which show up once; 20% to 25% is in the top ten. The sequencing input was PBMCs or a T cell subset sorted from them (not recorded which). The receptors stem from a man aged 18-30 years who had mild COVID-19 (a few samples of this study predate the infection). Cell type and time point are not known.

This clonotype was counted only a few times. The rearrangement links TRBV5-1 to TRBJ1-2, with 8 bases fitting TRBD1. The V segment lost 4 bases and the J segment 7 bases; nucleotides outside the gene matches: 9. This CDR3 has 14 residues. The germline CDR1 and CDR2 sequences are SGHRS and YFSETQ. Here the CDR3 reads CASSATWTGSGYTF. The CDR3 DNA is TGCGCCAGCAGCGCCACCTGGACAGGGAGTGGCTACACCTTC.

The V gene is TRBV27, the J gene TRBJ2-5; 9 nucleotides match TRBD2. J gave up 5 bases and V 6 bases, and 13 bases lay outside the gene matches. Per germline, CDR1 MNHEY and CDR2 SMNVEV (reference sequence). The CDR3 spans 16 residues. CDR3 protein: CASSRSGGSIWETQYF. The DNA of the CDR3 is TGTGCCAGCAGCCGGAGCGGGGGGTCCATATGGGAGACCCAGTACTTC.

This chain links TRBV7-2 with TRBJ2-3, with D maybe TRBD1 (6 bases). Germline V lookup: CDR1 SGHTA, CDR2 FQGNSA. The CDR3 length is 17 residues. Trimming left V 5 bases short and J 1 base short, with 19 bases between. CDR3 nucleotide sequence: TGTGCCAGCAGCCAGGGGCCCGTGGGTTCAGGCACAGATACGCAGTATTTT. Residues: CASSQGPVGSGTDTQYF.

This clonotype was detected a few times. This chain connects TRBV20-1 to TRBJ2-1, with D possibly TRBD2 on 7 matching bases. The V gene's germline CDR1 is DFQATT and CDR2 SNEGSKA (reference sequence). The CDR3 loop spans 15 amino acids. Trimming stripped 0 bases from V and 4 bases from J, with 13 bases between. CDR3 residues: CSAREGGQAYNEQFF. The CDR3 nucleotides read TGCAGTGCTAGAGAGGGGGGGCAAGCGTACAATGAGCAGTTCTTC.

A few counts support this clonotype. One junction end does not reproduce the germline sequence, and a read error may be involved. The rearrangement joins TRBV4-3 to TRBJ1-4; weak D call: TRBD1 (5 bases). CDR1 is LGHNA, CDR2 YSLEER, per germline. This CDR3 is 17 amino acids long. In DNA form, the CDR3 reads TGCGCCAGCAGTCAAGATCAATTCCCGGGGGGGAATGAAAAACTGTTTTTT. Translating gives CASSQDQFPGGNEKLFF.

V is TRBV29-1 and J is TRBJ2-2; either TRBD1 or TRBD2 may supply D (5 bases each). The CDR3 has 14 residues. V was shortened by 7 bases and J by 6 bases, with 18 bases between the two germline ends. The germline gives CDR1 SQVTM, CDR2 ANQGSEA. CDR3 bases: TGCAGCGCCCCGACGGGGACGGGTTCCGGGGAGCTGTTTTTT. Translation: CSAPTGTGSGELFF.

A few counts support this clonotype. CDR3 DNA: TGTGCCAGCAGCCTCCTTAATTGGACAGCGGGTTCACCCCTCCACTTT. Translation gives CASSLLNWTAGSPLHF. The chain has TRBV14 and TRBJ1-6, with D tentatively TRBD1 (6 bases). The CDR3 runs 16 residues. The V end was cut by 4 bases, the J end by 9 bases, with 19 bases between. Germline V gives CDR1 SGHDN, CDR2 FVKESK.

This clonotype was recorded a few times. V is TRBV5-1 and J is TRBJ1-2, with a tentative D call TRBD1 (6 bases). Germline assignment: CDR1 SGHRS and CDR2 YFSETQ. Trimming pared 4 bases from V and 4 bases from J, leaving 11 bases between. The CDR3 extends over 13 amino acids. The CDR3: CASSEQGGYGYTF. The CDR3 DNA reads as TGCGCCAGCAGCGAACAGGGAGGCTATGGCTACACCTTC.

The genes are TRBV5-1 and TRBJ1-2; TRBD1 matches 9 bases. The ends lost 4 bases at V and 5 bases at J; junction bases unmatched: 9. The CDR3 consists of 15 residues. Germline V lookup: CDR1 SGHRS, CDR2 YFSETQ. CDR3 loop: CASSGLDRGNYGYTF. CDR3 sequence (DNA): TGCGCCAGCAGCGGATTAGACAGGGGGAATTATGGCTACACCTTC. Drawing the rest from reference TRBV5-1 and TRBJ1-2, the complete variable domain is KAGVTQTPRYLIKTRGQQVTLSCSPISGHRSVSWYQQTPGQGLQFLFEYFSETQRNKGNFPGRFSGRQFSNSRSEMNVSTLELGDSALYLCASSGLDRGNYGYTFGSGTRLTVV.

This clonotype has more than one count but fewer than ten. V gene TRBV29-1 combines with J gene TRBJ2-7; D unresolved. This CDR3 spans 13 amino acids. Trimming cost V 6 bases and J 0 bases, with 12 bases left between them. The germline V gene encodes CDR1 SQVTM and CDR2 ANQGSEA. The CDR3 loop is CSVLDGASYEQYV. The CDR3 DNA reads as TGCAGCGTCCTGGACGGAGCCTCCTACGAGCAGTACGTC.

This clonotype was seen a handful of times. The chain is built from TRBV29-1 and TRBJ2-3; D is unresolved. The CDR3 covers 10 residues. The germline V and J ends were trimmed by 4 bases and 5 bases, with 4 bases remaining between them. The germline V gene encodes CDR1 SQVTM and CDR2 ANQGSEA. CDR3 protein: CSVVGDTQYF. CDR3 nucleotide sequence: TGCAGCGTTGTGGGAGATACGCAGTATTTT.

J is TRBJ1-2 and V is TRBV4-1; D is undetermined. The V end was cut by 1 base, the J end by 4 bases, with 13 bases between. The length of the CDR3 is 15 residues. Germline CDR1 MGHRA, CDR2 YSYEKL. CDR3 nucleotides: TGCGCCAGCAGCCAAGGGACCGATCGTTTCTATGGCTACACCTTC. Protein sequence: CASSQGTDRFYGYTF.

This clonotype has a handful of counts. In DNA form, the CDR3 reads TGTGCCAGCAGAACTGTCGCGCCCCATGAGCAGTTCTTC. It specifies CASRTVAPHEQFF. The rearrangement uses TRBV7-9 and TRBJ2-1; D call uncertain. V was trimmed by 6 bases and J by 8 bases, leaving 14 bases between them. This CDR3 spans 13 amino acids. CDR1 SEHNR and CDR2 FQNEAQ come from the germline V gene (reference sequence).

The CDR3 region has the DNA TGCAGTGCTAGGGACAGGTTCATGAACACTGAAGCTTTCTTT. It translates to CSARDRFMNTEAFF. J is TRBJ1-1 and V is TRBV20-1, with 7 nucleotides matching TRBD1. Per germline, CDR1 DFQATT and CDR2 SNEGSKA (reference sequence). Trimming removed 3 bases from V and 0 bases from J; junction bases left unmatched: 4. The CDR3 length is 14 residues.

The V call is TRBV15, the J call TRBJ1-2; D uncertain. V gave up 0 bases and J gave up 7 bases, with 12 bases separating them. The CDR3 is 14 residues long. CDR1 is LNHNV and CDR2 is YYDKDF in the germline V gene (reference sequence). The CDR3 here is CATSRDPARPGYTF. CDR3 in DNA: TGTGCCACCAGCAGAGACCCTGCCCGACCTGGCTACACCTTC.

The chain joins TRBV20-1 to TRBJ2-3; no clear D. CDR3 length: 15 residues. The V gene lost 4 bases and the J gene lost 4 bases, with 18 bases spanning the gap. CDR1 DFQATT and CDR2 SNEGSKA come from the germline V gene (reference sequence). CDR3 nucleotide sequence: TGCAGTGCTATGGGTCCAGGTCAGGTGTCAGATACGCAGTATTTT. It specifies CSAMGPGQVSDTQYF.

This clonotype appeared a few times. The chain employs TRBV20-1 and TRBJ2-1; tentatively, D is TRBD2 (5 bases). The CDR3 covers 13 residues. V shed 7 bases and J shed 7 bases, with 17 bases lying between them. From germline, CDR1 is DFQATT and CDR2 SNEGSKA (reference sequence). The CDR3 region is CSVGGIPANEQFF. The CDR3 nucleotides read TGCAGTGTTGGAGGCATCCCCGCGAATGAGCAGTTCTTC.

This clonotype was seen more than once but under ten times. CDR3 in amino acids: CASRRGTQYF. CDR3 in DNA: TGTGCCAGCAGGAGAGGGACCCAGTACTTC. This chain connects TRBV6-6 to TRBJ2-5, with unresolved D. The V end lost 6 bases, the J end lost 7 bases, and 6 bases lay between the germline ends. The length of the CDR3 is 10 residues. Germline V gene sequence: CDR1 MNHNY, CDR2 SVGAGI (reference sequence).

This clonotype appeared a few times. The V gene is TRBV7-8, the J gene TRBJ2-1, with TRBD1 identical over 7 bases. Germline V gene sequence: CDR1 SGHVS, CDR2 FQNEAQ. There are 14 residues in the CDR3. J lost 6 bases, V lost 0 bases, and 2 bases had no gene match. CDR3 nucleotides: TGTGCCAGCAGCTTAGCGAGACAGGGCAATGAGCAGTTCTTC. Protein sequence: CASSLARQGNEQFF.

Only a few counts were recorded for this clonotype. The rearrangement uses TRBV20-1 and TRBJ1-2; D unclear. The CDR3 sequence is 10 residues long. From germline, CDR1 is DFQATT and CDR2 SNEGSKA (reference sequence). Between the trimmed V and J ends, which lost 3 bases and 3 bases, there was a span of 2 bases. CDR3 in DNA: TGCAGTGCTAGCCACTATGGCTACACCTTC. This codes for CSASHYGYTF.